This T cell receptor beta chain was documented in a study of STAT5B mutations in CD4+ large granular lymphocyte leukemia. A remark on this clone: As yet, its antigen is unknown.

Germline-derived CDR1 and CDR2 are SEHNR and FQNEAQ (reference sequence). This CDR3 comprises 15 residues. The V end lost 3 bases, the J end lost 0 bases, and 11 bases lay between the germline ends. Repertoires were generated with immunoSEQ multiplex PCR, while TCRdb's copy carries only in-frame clones and drops some. The sample holds just over 40,000 clones, about 88% seen once. General study points: TRBV06-family usage was enriched in top patient clones (8/27) versus controls (2/35).

The specimen was CD4+ T cells from blood buffy coats. The rearrangement uses TRBV7-9 and TRBJ1-2; a possible D gene is TRBD1 (5 bases). The receptor comes from a human donor in good health. The CDR3 loop is CASSFGTLTNYGYTF. The CDR3 DNA sequence: TGTGCCAGCAGCTTCGGGACGCTGACTAACTATGGCTACACCTTC.